This record covers a single T cell receptor (beta chain). What it recognizes is unknown. Sequencing was performed with immunoSEQ multiplex PCR; in TCRdb, only in-frame clones are kept and a portion is missing. The data contain approximately 50,000 clones, approximately 86% of them singletons. The data derive from a study of radiotherapy plus CTLA-4 blockade in lung cancer. Across the whole study: About 17% of enrolled patients responded objectively, and more than 25% had disease control.

Findings of the study overall: Together with interferon-beta, which increased in serum after radiation, early dynamic changes in blood T cell clones were reportedly the best predictors of response.

The germline V gene encodes CDR1 GTSNPN and CDR2 SVGIG (reference sequence). V was trimmed by 4 bases and J by 0 bases, leaving 10 bases between them. This CDR3 contains 14 residues. The clonotype originates from a human donor with non-small cell lung cancer that progressed on radiotherapy plus ipilimumab. Some clones in this sample may be carry-over from other donors' samples. This rearrangement joins TRBV30 to TRBJ1-3; maybe TRBD1 (5 bases). The source was peripheral blood, collected from a patient treated with radiotherapy plus ipilimumab. CDR3 nucleotide sequence: TGTGCCTGGAAATCAGGGAACTCTGGAAACACCATATATTTT. It specifies CAWKSGNSGNTIYF.